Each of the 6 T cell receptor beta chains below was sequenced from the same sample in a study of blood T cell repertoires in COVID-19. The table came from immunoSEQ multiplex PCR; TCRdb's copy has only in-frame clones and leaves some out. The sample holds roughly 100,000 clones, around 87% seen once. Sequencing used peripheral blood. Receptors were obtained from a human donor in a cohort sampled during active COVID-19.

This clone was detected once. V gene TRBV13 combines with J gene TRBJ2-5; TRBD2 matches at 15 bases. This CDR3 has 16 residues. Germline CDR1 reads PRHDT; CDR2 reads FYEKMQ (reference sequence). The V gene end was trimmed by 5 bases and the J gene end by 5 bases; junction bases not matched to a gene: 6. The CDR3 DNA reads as TGTGCCAGCAGCCTGGGACTAGCGGGAGGAGGGGAGACCCAGTACTTC. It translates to CASSLGLAGGGETQYF.

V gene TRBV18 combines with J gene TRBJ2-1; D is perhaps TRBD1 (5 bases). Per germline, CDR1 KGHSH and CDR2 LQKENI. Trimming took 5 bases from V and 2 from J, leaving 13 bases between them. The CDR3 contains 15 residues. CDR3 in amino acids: CASSRGPGTYNEQFF. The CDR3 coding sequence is TGTGCCAGCTCAAGGGGTCCAGGGACCTACAATGAGCAGTTCTTC.

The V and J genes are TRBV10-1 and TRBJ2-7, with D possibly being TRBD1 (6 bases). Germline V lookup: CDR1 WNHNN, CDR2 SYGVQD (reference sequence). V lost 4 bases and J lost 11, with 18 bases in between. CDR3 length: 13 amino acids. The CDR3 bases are TGCGCCAGCAGTGCCCACACGGACAGCCAAGAGTACTTC. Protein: CASSAHTDSQEYF.

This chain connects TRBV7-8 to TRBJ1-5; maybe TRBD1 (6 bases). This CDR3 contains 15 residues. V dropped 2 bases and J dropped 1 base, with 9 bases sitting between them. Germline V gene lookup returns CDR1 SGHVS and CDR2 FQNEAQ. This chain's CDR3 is CASSLLTGSNQPQHF. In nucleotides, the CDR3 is TGTGCCAGCAGCTTACTGACAGGAAGCAATCAGCCCCAGCATTTT.

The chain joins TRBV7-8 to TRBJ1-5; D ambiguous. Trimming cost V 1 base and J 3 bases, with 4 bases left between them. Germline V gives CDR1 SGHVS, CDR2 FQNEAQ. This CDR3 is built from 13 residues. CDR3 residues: CASSLDINQPQHF. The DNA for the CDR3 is TGTGCCAGCAGCTTAGATATCAATCAGCCCCAGCATTTT.

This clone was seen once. The CDR3 DNA follows: TGTGCCAGCAGCCTGCTAGCGGTATCCTACAATGAGCAGTTCTTC. Translating gives CASSLLAVSYNEQFF. This sequence joins TRBV27 and TRBJ2-1; 7 bases fit TRBD2. This CDR3 has 15 residues. Per the germline V gene, CDR1 is MNHEY and CDR2 is SMNVEV (reference sequence). J was trimmed by 1 base and V by 6 bases; bases with no gene match: 6.